The 10 T cell receptor beta chains below all came from one sample that was sequenced in a study of long-term antiretroviral therapy in people with HIV (dated by TCRdb to about 2022). The immunoSEQ hsTCRB v3.0 assay was used at survey level resolution to sequence the TRB variable region. TCRdb carries this immuneACCESS record with in-frame sequences only. Its versions omit some clonotypes, under half of them owing to an unresolved V gene in the studies checked, with the rest unexplained. This sample lists roughly 7,100 clones; almost 75% were detected once. The ten top clones hold roughly 30% of the sample. Sequenced here: unsorted PBMCs, sampled 0.2 years after starting antiretroviral therapy. All receptors come from a man aged 40-55 years with HIV.

The chain uses TRBV12-5 and TRBJ1-5, with D tentatively TRBD1 (5 bases). The CDR3 covers 16 residues. V was trimmed by 1 base and J by 7 bases, leaving 17 bases between them. Germline CDR1 LGHNT, CDR2 FRNRAP. The CDR3 nucleotides are TGTGCTAGTGGTTTGGACCGTGGGGGGGTGGGACAGCCCCAGCATTTT. This encodes CASGLDRGGVGQPQHF.

V is TRBV20-1 and J is TRBJ2-7; D is possibly TRBD1 or TRBD2 (6 bases each). Between the trimmed V and J ends, which lost 6 bases and 5 bases, there was a span of 8 bases. The CDR3 covers 10 residues. The V gene's germline CDR1 is DFQATT and CDR2 SNEGSKA (reference sequence). CDR3 coding DNA: TGCAGTGCGGGGGGCCACGAGCAGTACTTC. Protein sequence: CSAGGHEQYF.

This rearrangement joins TRBV6-6 to TRBJ1-2, with no clear D. Germline lookup yields CDR1 MNHNY and CDR2 SVGAGI (reference sequence). CDR3 length: 13 amino acids. Trimming removed 6 bases from V and 4 bases from J, with 12 bases in between. CDR3 sequence (DNA): TGTGCCAGCAGCCAGCTCACGGGCTATGGCTACACCTTC. It codes for CASSQLTGYGYTF.

The rearrangement joins TRBV19 to TRBJ2-7, with D possibly matching TRBD1 (6 bases). With 3 bases removed from V and 3 bases from J, the gap between germline ends came to 12 bases. The germline V gene encodes CDR1 LNHDA and CDR2 SQIVND (reference sequence). The CDR3 consists of 14 residues. The DNA of the CDR3 is TGTGCCAGTAGTATTGGAACCAGGGGCTACGAGCAGTACTTC. It specifies CASSIGTRGYEQYF.

V gene TRBV4-1 combines with J gene TRBJ1-2, with no clear D. Per germline, CDR1 MGHRA and CDR2 YSYEKL. The CDR3 consists of 12 residues. The ends were cut back, 0 bases at V and 5 bases at J, with 4 bases in the middle. The CDR3 DNA reads as TGCGCCAGCAGCCAAGAAGCTTATGGCTACACCTTC. Residues: CASSQEAYGYTF.

This clone was counted only a few times. The chain uses TRBV6-5 and TRBJ1-2; 8 bases align to TRBD1. J lost 8 bases, V lost 0 bases, and 2 bases had no gene match. Germline lookup yields CDR1 MNHEY and CDR2 SVGAGI. CDR3 length equals 13 residues. The CDR3 here is CASSYSRQGGYTF. Here the CDR3 DNA reads TGTGCCAGCAGTTACTCTCGACAGGGGGGCTACACCTTC.

V gene TRBV5-6 combines with J gene TRBJ2-7; 12 bases are a match to TRBD2. CDR3 size: 15 residues. V lost 4 bases and J lost 1; bases outside the gene matches: 3. Germline-derived CDR1 and CDR2 are SGHDT and YYEEEE. CDR3 DNA: TGTGCCAGCAGCCCGACTAGCGGGGGTTCCTACGAGCAGTACTTC. Amino acids: CASSPTSGGSYEQYF.

The chain recombines TRBV2 with TRBJ2-2; 10 bases map to TRBD2. Germline V gives CDR1 SNHLY, CDR2 FYNNEI. The CDR3 loop spans 16 amino acids. V shed 6 bases, J shed 4 bases, and the junction held 8 bases outside the gene matches. CDR3 loop: CASRALAGPGTGELFF. The CDR3, as DNA: TGTGCCAGCAGGGCACTAGCGGGGCCGGGCACCGGGGAGCTGTTTTTT. Using reference TRBV2 and TRBJ2-2 for the parts outside the CDR3, the full variable domain is EPEVTQTPSHQVTQMGQEVILRCVPISNHLYFYWYRQILGQKVEFLVSFYNNEISEKSEIFDDQFSVERPDGSNFTLKIRSTKLEDSAMYFCASRALAGPGTGELFFGEGSRLTVL.

CDR3 nucleotides: TGTGCCAGCAGCTTGAGGGCGGGGGGGCGCAGTGGCGAGCAGTACTTC. Its translation: CASSLRAGGRSGEQYF. V and J are TRBV5-6 and TRBJ2-7; 9 bases agree with TRBD2. J gave up 6 bases and V 1 base, and 11 bases lay outside the gene matches. Germline lookup yields CDR1 SGHDT and CDR2 YYEEEE. The CDR3 runs 16 residues.

This chain joins TRBV4-1 and TRBJ1-6; 7 bases match TRBD1. V trimming: 2 bases; J trimming: 0 bases; junction bases outside the gene matches: 19. The germline CDR1 and CDR2 sequences are MGHRA and YSYEKL. This CDR3 has 22 amino acids. CDR3 nucleotides: TGCGCCAGCAGCCAATCTTTAGGTGTGGTGGACAGGCCCACCTCCTATAATTCACCCCTCCACTTT. Its translation: CASSQSLGVVDRPTSYNSPLHF.